The 2 T cell receptor beta chains below all came from one sample that was sequenced in a study of cytotoxic CD8 clonotypes in ibrutinib-treated CLL. Clones were sequenced by immunoSEQ multiplex PCR, and TCRdb holds only the in-frame ones, with some missing. The profile covers 330,000 or so clones, with over 55% appearing a single time and 6% to 6.5% taken by the ten largest. Sequencing used PBMCs, obtained after 36 months of ibrutinib treatment. The source of these receptors is a human donor with chronic lymphocytic leukemia.

The chain links TRBV9 to TRBJ2-1, with no clear D. V lost 1 base and J 4 bases, leaving 3 bases between the germline ends. The CDR3 totals 12 residues. The germline V gene has CDR1 SGDLS and CDR2 YYNGEE. CDR3 sequence: CASSVRYNEQFF. The DNA for the CDR3 is TGTGCCAGCAGCGTAAGGTACAATGAGCAGTTCTTC. Full variable domain (rest looked up from reference TRBV9 and TRBJ2-1): DSGVTQTPKHLITATGQRVTLRCSPRSGDLSVYWYQQSLDQGLQFLIQYYNGEERAKGNILERFSAQQFPDLHSELNLSSLELGDSALYFCASSVRYNEQFFGPGTRLTVL.

The sample holds a few counts of this clone. The chain recombines TRBV7-8 with TRBJ2-7, with no clear D. Germline loops: CDR1 SGHVS, CDR2 FQNEAQ. The ends were cut back, 5 bases at V and 4 bases at J, with 18 bases in the middle. The CDR3 is 15 residues long. The CDR3 DNA reads as TGTGCCAGCAGCCCACGATCCCACGGCAGTTACGAGCAGTACTTC. Its translation is CASSPRSHGSYEQYF.